This T cell receptor beta chain is drawn from a study of blood T cell repertoires in COVID-19. Turning to this clone: The identical CDR3 is also encoded by other nucleotide sequences in the sample.

How the authors handled the data: Estimates of nucleated cell counts were drawn from the amplification of reference gene primers. TCRdb's table, derived via immunoSEQ multiplex PCR, lists solely in-frame clones and lacks some. For V, J and clone size, that table is used; D and trimming come from the DNA. The table has 150,000 to 170,000 clones, roughly 78% seen once. This CDR3 contains 14 residues. Germline V lookup: CDR1 LGHDT, CDR2 YNNKEL (reference sequence). Trimming left V 3 bases short and J 3 bases short, with 10 bases between. The sequencing input was peripheral blood. The TCR comes from an elderly man with acute or convalescent COVID-19. This rearrangement joins TRBV3-1 (or the pseudogene TRBV3-2) to TRBJ2-3; a weak D match, TRBD2 (5 bases). The CDR3 DNA sequence: TGTGCCAGCAGCCATGCGGGCCCTACAGATACGCAGTATTTT. Translating it yields CASSHAGPTDTQYF.